This T cell receptor beta chain was identified in a study of T cell clones after liver transplantation. About the study: HCV positivity affected three of eight recipients; the rest lacked autoimmune or viral indications. Patients counted as tolerant after at least one year off all immunosuppression, enzymes not exceeding twice normal. Study conclusions and caveats: Circulating graft-donor-reactive CD4 TCRbeta sequences fell significantly post-transplant in most of the 8 subjects. A larger donor-reactive than third-party decline suggested partial antigen-specific deletion.

Notes on this clone: Its specificity is unknown.

Here immunoSEQ multiplex PCR was the method, and the copy in TCRdb shows in-frame clones only, minus some. The sample yields about 75,000 clones, under 90% seen once. J gave up 7 bases and V 6 bases, and 8 bases lay outside the gene matches. The germline V gene encodes CDR1 MNHEY and CDR2 SVGAGI. The CDR3 is 15 residues long. This TCR was recovered from a human patient who received a liver transplant. Some T cells may have come from the graft donor. This sample comprised CD4+ T cells from blood, obtained roughly 50 months after liver transplant. V usage is TRBV6-5 and J usage is TRBJ2-7, with 14 positions matching TRBD2. The CDR3 region is CASSRLAGGPGEQYF. DNA for the CDR3: TGTGCCAGCAGCAGACTAGCGGGGGGGCCGGGGGAGCAGTACTTC.